The present entry profiles one TCR beta chain with its context. CDR1 is LNHDA, CDR2 SQIVND, per germline (reference sequence). Trimming removed 3 bases from V and 0 bases from J, with 12 bases in between. The CDR3 is 16 amino acids. Only in-frame clones appear in the TCRdb table, and some are missing; sequencing was by immunoSEQ multiplex PCR. The sample includes 200,000 or so clones, 80% to 95% of them seen just once. This sample was taken from a study of blood T cell repertoires in COVID-19. In Seattle, patients joined the study during active infection and were tracked longitudinally. The TCR comes from a man aged 55 to 70 with COVID-19, enrolled during active disease. Sequenced material: peripheral blood. The chain combines TRBV19 with TRBJ1-5; possibly TRBD1 for D (6 bases). CDR3 residues: CASSMTGRYSNQPQHF. The CDR3 coding sequence is TGTGCCAGTAGTATGACAGGCAGGTATAGCAATCAGCCCCAGCATTTT. Complete variable domain (other parts from reference TRBV19 and TRBJ1-5): DGGITQSPKYLFRKEGQNVTLSCEQNLNHDAMYWYRQDPGQGLRLIYYSQIVNDFQKGDIAEGYSVSREKKESFPLTVTSAQKNPTAFYLCASSMTGRYSNQPQHFGDGTRLSIL.